Below are 22 T cell receptor beta chains sequenced from a single sample in a study of blood T cells in healthy people across ages. A second roughly 6 to 12 cycle PCR used barcoded and J-beta primers. Using its own MiXCR run on the 5' RACE reads, TCRdb lists one record per CDR3 protein. The data hold more than 1 million distinct CDR3 sequences, with 40% to 45% observed a single time. Input material: blood. The receptors here all came from a woman between 55 and 75 years old in good health.

This clonotype was picked up a small number of times. The J gene is TRBJ1-2, the V gene TRBV20-1, with 10 bases aligning to TRBD1. Trimming cost V 5 bases and J 4 bases; bases outside gene matches: 1. This CDR3 is built from 12 residues. Germline V gives CDR1 DFQATT, CDR2 SNEGSKA (reference sequence). The DNA of the CDR3 is TGCAGTGCTCGGGACAGGGGCTATGGCTACACCTTC. It translates to CSARDRGYGYTF.

This clonotype was counted only a few times. The limits of the CDR3 on the DNA are not certain, so only TCRdb's listed CDR3 is given. This chain joins TRBV27 and TRBJ1-6; the table's TRBD1 call for D was not verified on the DNA. The CDR3 length is 15 residues, termini included. The germline V gene encodes CDR1 MNHEY and CDR2 SMNVEV (reference sequence). The chain's CDR3 is CASSILGQGNSPLHF.

The V call is TRBV12-3 or TRBV12-4, the J call TRBJ2-4, with D unresolved. The DNA matches TRBJ2-7 better at its end, which makes the J call doubtful. The CDR3 has 14 residues. CDR3 sequence reads: CASSPPGRYYEQYF. CDR3 nucleotide sequence: TGTGCCAGCAGCCCCCCCGGACGGTACTACGAGCAGTACTTC.

This clonotype was counted only a few times. This rearrangement joins TRBV6-1 to TRBJ2-7, with D possibly being TRBD1 (6 bases). This CDR3 is 14 amino acids long. Germline CDR1 MNHNS, CDR2 SASEGT. Deletions cut 2 bases from V and 2 bases from J, with 10 bases between. The CDR3 here is CASSEPTGTYEQYF. In DNA form, the CDR3 reads TGTGCCAGCAGTGAACCTACAGGGACCTACGAGCAGTACTTC.

The chain recombines TRBV4-1 with TRBJ2-1; D possibly corresponds to TRBD1 (5 bases). Trimming removed 2 bases from V and 8 bases from J, with 16 bases in between. Looked up from germline, CDR1 is MGHRA and CDR2 is YSYEKL. The CDR3 loop spans 15 amino acids. The chain's CDR3 is CASSQLVRGGHEQFF. The CDR3 DNA reads as TGCGCCAGCAGCCAATTAGTTAGGGGCGGTCATGAGCAGTTCTTC.

The rearrangement joins TRBV11-2 to TRBJ2-3; D is possibly TRBD1 (5 bases). The CDR3 has 15 amino acids. Germline-derived CDR1 and CDR2 are SGHAT and FQNNGV. Trimming took 0 bases from V and 3 from J, leaving 10 bases between them. The CDR3 sequence: CASSLERGRTDTQYF. The CDR3 nucleotides are TGTGCCAGCAGCTTAGAAAGGGGCAGGACAGATACGCAGTATTTT.

This clonotype was counted many times. The V call is TRBV5-1, the J call TRBJ2-1, with 13 positions matching TRBD2. With 4 bases clipped from V and 0 bases from J, the junction kept 10 bases outside the gene matches. Germline CDR1 SGHRS, CDR2 YFSETQ. The CDR3 covers 19 residues. The CDR3 here is CASSHGLAGVTSSYNEQFF. The CDR3 bases are TGCGCCAGCAGCCACGGACTAGCGGGAGTCACGAGCTCCTACAATGAGCAGTTCTTC.

J is TRBJ2-2 and V is TRBV5-1; 8 positions agree with TRBD1. Germline V lookup: CDR1 SGHRS, CDR2 YFSETQ. The CDR3 has 15 residues. V shed 4 bases and J 7 bases; nucleotides not matched to a gene: 9. This chain's CDR3 is CASSPGQALVGELFF. CDR3 nucleotide sequence: TGCGCCAGCAGCCCGGGACAGGCCTTAGTCGGGGAGCTGTTTTTT. Full variable domain (missing parts from reference TRBV5-1 and TRBJ2-2): KAGVTQTPRYLIKTRGQQVTLSCSPISGHRSVSWYQQTPGQGLQFLFEYFSETQRNKGNFPGRFSGRQFSNSRSEMNVSTLELGDSALYLCASSPGQALVGELFFGEGSRLTVL.

This clonotype was seen a few times. The chain joins TRBV27 to TRBJ2-7; possible D gene TRBD2, 5 bases. The CDR3 has 14 residues. The V gene lost 3 bases and the J gene lost 3 bases, with 12 bases spanning the gap. Germline CDR1 and CDR2: MNHEY and SMNVEV (reference sequence). CDR3 in DNA: TGTGCCAGCAGTTTTGAAGCGGAGAGCTACGAGCAGTACTTC. Its protein is CASSFEAESYEQYF.

CDR3 coding DNA: TGTGCCAGCAGCCGCGTCCCCATTCTGGGGAACGGGGAGCTGTTTTTT. This gives the protein CASSRVPILGNGELFF. The gene calls are TRBV3-1 and TRBJ2-2, with D unclear. Trimming cost V 4 bases and J 7 bases, with 19 bases left between them. Germline values: CDR1 LGHDT, CDR2 YNNKEL (reference sequence). CDR3 length: 16 amino acids.

This clonotype was counted between two and nine times. This chain links TRBV29-1 with TRBJ2-5; no definite D call. Trimming removed 6 bases at V and 3 bases at J, with 14 bases between. The CDR3 length is 13 residues. CDR1 is SQVTM, CDR2 ANQGSEA, per germline. CDR3 residues: CSVAPALKETQYF. The CDR3 DNA is TGCAGCGTCGCGCCAGCACTAAAAGAGACCCAGTACTTC.

V gene TRBV28 combines with J gene TRBJ2-7, with D possibly TRBD1 on 6 matching bases. Germline CDR1 and CDR2: MDHEN and SYDVKM. V dropped 6 bases and J dropped 2 bases, with 11 bases sitting between them. The CDR3 is 13 residues long. DNA for the CDR3: TGTGCCAGCAGGGAGACAGGAGCCTACGAGCAGTACTTC. As protein: CASRETGAYEQYF.

The sample holds one count of this clonotype. The rearrangement joins TRBV24-1 to TRBJ2-1, with 14 bases that match TRBD2. The CDR3 contains 20 residues. From germline, CDR1 is KGHDR and CDR2 SFDVKD. With V trimmed by 4 bases and J by 3 bases, 13 bases remained unmatched. The CDR3 bases are TGTGCCACCAGTGACACACCGGGACTAGCGGGAGCGCCTATCTACAATGAGCAGTTCTTC. Its protein product is CATSDTPGLAGAPIYNEQFF.

This clonotype was seen once. The rearrangement joins TRBV5-1 to TRBJ2-1; D uncertain. Per germline, CDR1 SGHRS and CDR2 YFSETQ. The V end lost 4 bases, the J end lost 5 bases, and 10 bases lay between the germline ends. The CDR3 has 13 amino acids. In nucleotides, the CDR3 is TGCGCCAGCAGCCTCGTGCAAGACAATGAGCAGTTCTTC. Residues: CASSLVQDNEQFF.

The rearrangement uses TRBV20-1 and TRBJ2-7; 11 positions agree with TRBD2. CDR1 and CDR2 (germline): DFQATT, SNEGSKA (reference sequence). The CDR3 length is 16 residues. J lost 3 bases, V lost 6 bases, and 13 bases had no gene match. The CDR3 DNA follows: TGCAGTGCGAAAGACCCGACTAGCGGGGCCAACTACGAGCAGTACTTC. The encoded protein is CSAKDPTSGANYEQYF.

There are a few counts of this clonotype. V gene TRBV20-1 combines with J gene TRBJ2-1; D is perhaps TRBD2 (5 bases). The CDR3 loop spans 12 amino acids. With 3 bases removed from V and 6 bases from J, the gap between germline ends came to 9 bases. Germline V gene lookup returns CDR1 DFQATT and CDR2 SNEGSKA (reference sequence). In DNA form, the CDR3 reads TGCAGTGCTAGTCCCGGGATCAATGAGCAGTTCTTC. Translated, it gives CSASPGINEQFF.

The chain recombines TRBV5-5 with TRBJ1-5, with D possibly being TRBD1 (5 bases). Germline values: CDR1 SGHKS, CDR2 YYEKEE (reference sequence). Deletions cut 1 base from V and 4 bases from J, with 9 bases between. The CDR3 is made up of 14 amino acids. Here the CDR3 DNA reads TGTGCCAGCAGCTTGCGGGGGATAAATCAGCCCCAGCATTTT. Translated: CASSLRGINQPQHF.

The J gene is TRBJ1-1, the V gene TRBV12-3 or TRBV12-4; D perhaps matches TRBD1 (5 bases). The CDR3 runs 13 residues. Trimming removed 5 bases at V and 4 bases at J, with 11 bases between. The CDR3 loop reads CASSDGTATEAFF. The CDR3 nucleotides read TGTGCCAGCAGTGATGGGACGGCCACTGAAGCTTTCTTT.

The chain is built from TRBV3-1 and TRBJ2-7; TRBD2 is a possible D gene (6 bases). Germline assignment: CDR1 LGHDT and CDR2 YNNKEL (reference sequence). The V end lost 4 bases, the J end lost 3 bases, and 22 bases lay between the germline ends. This CDR3 region has 17 residues. CDR3 nucleotide sequence: TGTGCCAGCAGCCCCGCGGGGCTCGGTAGGGCCTTCTACGAGCAGTACTTC. Amino acid sequence: CASSPAGLGRAFYEQYF.

This clonotype has more than one count but fewer than ten. The rearrangement links TRBV4-2 to TRBJ1-4, with D unclear. The CDR3 spans 18 residues. Germline assignment: CDR1 LGHNA and CDR2 YNFKEQ. V lost 1 base, J lost 0 bases, and 15 bases lay in between. The CDR3 protein is CASSQVDPAGSTNEKLFF. DNA of the CDR3: TGTGCCAGCAGCCAAGTGGACCCAGCGGGCTCAACTAATGAAAAACTGTTTTTT.

This clonotype has more than one count but fewer than ten. V usage is TRBV7-3 and J usage is TRBJ2-3; possibly TRBD2 for D (5 bases). Trimming removed 2 bases from V and 6 bases from J, with 9 bases in between. The CDR3 has 13 amino acids. Germline V CDR1 and CDR2: SGHTA, FQGTGA. DNA of the CDR3: TGTGCCAGCAGCTTACCGGGAAGGGATACGCAGTATTTT. This sequence encodes CASSLPGRDTQYF.

This sequence joins TRBV27 and TRBJ2-5; 8 bases line up with TRBD1. The V and J ends lost 7 bases and 11 bases, in that order; junction bases with no gene match: 12. Germline CDR1 MNHEY, CDR2 SMNVEV (reference sequence). The CDR3 runs to 13 residues. In DNA form, the CDR3 reads TGTGCCAGCACCGGACAGGGTGACAATGAGCAGTACTTC. Its translation is CASTGQGDNEQYF.